The 2 T cell receptor beta chains listed next were all sequenced from one sample in a study of blood T cell repertoires in COVID-19. Libraries were prepared by immunoSEQ multiplex PCR; TCRdb keeps only in-frame clonotypes and omits some of them. The sample lists 150,000 to 200,000 clones; around 80% were seen once. Sequenced input: PBMCs or T cells enriched from blood (not recorded which). Source of these receptors: a man in his fifties who had recovered from COVID-19.

The chain is built from TRBV9 and TRBJ2-1, with 8 bases lining up with TRBD2. This CDR3 comprises 15 residues. Germline-derived CDR1 and CDR2 are SGDLS and YYNGEE. V lost 2 bases, J lost 6 bases, and 7 bases stayed unmatched. The CDR3 here is CASSVSGLAVNEQFF. DNA for the CDR3: TGTGCCAGCAGCGTCTCTGGACTAGCCGTCAATGAGCAGTTCTTC.

The chain links TRBV12-2 to TRBJ2-4; TRBD2 is the table's D call and was not checked against the DNA. TRBV12-2 is a pseudogene locus. CDR3 length: 15 residues. CDR3 protein: CASRSTDSDQNIQYF. CDR3 coding DNA: TGTGCAAGTCGCTCCACTGACTCTGATCAAAACATTCAGTACTTC.